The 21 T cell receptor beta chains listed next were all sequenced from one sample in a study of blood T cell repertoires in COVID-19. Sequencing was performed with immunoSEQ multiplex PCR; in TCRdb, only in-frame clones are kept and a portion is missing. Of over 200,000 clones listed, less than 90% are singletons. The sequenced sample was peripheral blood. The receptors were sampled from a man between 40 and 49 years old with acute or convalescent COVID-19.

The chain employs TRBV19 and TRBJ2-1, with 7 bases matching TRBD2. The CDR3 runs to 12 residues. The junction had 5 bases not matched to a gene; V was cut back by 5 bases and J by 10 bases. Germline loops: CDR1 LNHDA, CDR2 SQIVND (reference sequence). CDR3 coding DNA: TGTGCCAGTAGTCCTAGCGGTACGGAGCAGTTCTTC. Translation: CASSPSGTEQFF.

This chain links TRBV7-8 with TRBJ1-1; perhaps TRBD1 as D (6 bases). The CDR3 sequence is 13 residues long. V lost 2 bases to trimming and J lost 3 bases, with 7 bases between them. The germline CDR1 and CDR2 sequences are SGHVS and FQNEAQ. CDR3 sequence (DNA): TGTGCCAGCAGCTTAACAGGGTACACTGAAGCTTTCTTT. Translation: CASSLTGYTEAFF.

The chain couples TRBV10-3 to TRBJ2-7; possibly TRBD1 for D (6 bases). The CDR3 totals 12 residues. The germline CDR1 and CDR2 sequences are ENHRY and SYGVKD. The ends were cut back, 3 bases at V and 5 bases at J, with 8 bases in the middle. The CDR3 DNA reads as TGTGCCATCAGTGAAGAGGGGGACGAGCAGTACTTC. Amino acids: CAISEEGDEQYF.

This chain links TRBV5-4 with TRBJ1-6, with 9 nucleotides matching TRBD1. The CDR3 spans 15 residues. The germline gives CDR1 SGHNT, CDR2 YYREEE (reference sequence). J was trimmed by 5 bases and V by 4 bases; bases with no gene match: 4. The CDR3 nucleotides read TGTGCCAGCAGCCAAGGGACAGGGAATAATTCACCCCTCCACTTT. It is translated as CASSQGTGNNSPLHF.

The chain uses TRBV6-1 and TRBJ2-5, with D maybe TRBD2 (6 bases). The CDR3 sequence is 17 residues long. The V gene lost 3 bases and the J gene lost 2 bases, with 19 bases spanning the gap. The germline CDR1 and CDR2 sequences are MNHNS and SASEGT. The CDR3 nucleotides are TGTGCCAGCAGTGAGACCGGGACTCGCCTTTATCAAGAGACCCAGTACTTC. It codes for CASSETGTRLYQETQYF.

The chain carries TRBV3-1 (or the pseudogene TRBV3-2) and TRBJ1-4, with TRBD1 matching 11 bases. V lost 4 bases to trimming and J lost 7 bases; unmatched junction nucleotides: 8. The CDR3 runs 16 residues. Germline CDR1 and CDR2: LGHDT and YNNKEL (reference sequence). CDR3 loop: CASSPKDRGLPEKLFF. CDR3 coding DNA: TGTGCCAGCAGCCCCAAGGACAGGGGGCTGCCTGAAAAACTGTTTTTT.

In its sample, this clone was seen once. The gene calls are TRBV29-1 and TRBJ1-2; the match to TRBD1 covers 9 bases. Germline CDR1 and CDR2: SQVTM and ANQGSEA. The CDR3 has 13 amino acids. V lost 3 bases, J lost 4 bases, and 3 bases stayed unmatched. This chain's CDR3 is CSVDDRGVYGYTF. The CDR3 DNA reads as TGCAGCGTTGACGACAGGGGGGTCTATGGCTACACCTTC.

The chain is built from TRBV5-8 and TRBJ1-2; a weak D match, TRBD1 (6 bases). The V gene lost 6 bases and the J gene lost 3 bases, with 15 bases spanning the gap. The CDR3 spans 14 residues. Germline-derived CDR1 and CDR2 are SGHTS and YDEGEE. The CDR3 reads CASTLQGFYYGYTF. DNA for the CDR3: TGTGCCAGCACCCTACAGGGATTTTACTATGGCTACACCTTC.

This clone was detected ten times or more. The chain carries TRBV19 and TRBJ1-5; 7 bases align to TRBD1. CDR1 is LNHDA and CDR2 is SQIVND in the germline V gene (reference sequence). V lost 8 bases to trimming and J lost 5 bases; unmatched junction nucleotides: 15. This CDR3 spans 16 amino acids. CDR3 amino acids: CASQETGLMGDQPQHF. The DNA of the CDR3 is TGTGCCAGTCAGGAGACAGGGTTAATGGGCGATCAGCCCCAGCATTTT.

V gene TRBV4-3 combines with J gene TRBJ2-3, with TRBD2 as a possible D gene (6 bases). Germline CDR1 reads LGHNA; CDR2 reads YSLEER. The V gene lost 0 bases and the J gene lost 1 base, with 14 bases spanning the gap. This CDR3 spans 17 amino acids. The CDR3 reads CASSQEVWGGGTDTQYF. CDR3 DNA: TGCGCCAGCAGCCAAGAGGTGTGGGGCGGGGGCACAGATACGCAGTATTTT.

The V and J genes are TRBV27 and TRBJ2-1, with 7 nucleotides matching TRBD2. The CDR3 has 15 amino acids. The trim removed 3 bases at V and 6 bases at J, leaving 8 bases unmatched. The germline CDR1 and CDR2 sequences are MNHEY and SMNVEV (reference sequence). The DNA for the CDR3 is TGTGCCAGCAGTTTCCTACCGGGAGGTGGCAATGAGCAGTTCTTC. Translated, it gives CASSFLPGGGNEQFF.

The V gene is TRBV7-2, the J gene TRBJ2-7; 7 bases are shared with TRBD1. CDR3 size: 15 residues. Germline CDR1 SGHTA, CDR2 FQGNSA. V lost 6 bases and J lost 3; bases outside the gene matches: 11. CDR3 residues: CASRGPRDSYYEQYF. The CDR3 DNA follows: TGTGCCAGCAGGGGACCTCGGGACAGTTACTACGAGCAGTACTTC.

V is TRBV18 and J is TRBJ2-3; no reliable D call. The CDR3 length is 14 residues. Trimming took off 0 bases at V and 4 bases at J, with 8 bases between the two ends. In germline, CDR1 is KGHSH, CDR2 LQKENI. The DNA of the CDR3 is TGTGCCAGCTCACCACCGGCAGAGGCAGATACGCAGTATTTT. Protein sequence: CASSPPAEADTQYF.

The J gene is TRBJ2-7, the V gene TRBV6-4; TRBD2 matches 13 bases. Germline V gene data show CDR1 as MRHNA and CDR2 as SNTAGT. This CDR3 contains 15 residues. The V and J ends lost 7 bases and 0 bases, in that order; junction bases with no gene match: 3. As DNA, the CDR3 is TGTGCCAGCACTGGGACTAGCGGGACCTCCTACGAGCAGTACTTC. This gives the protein CASTGTSGTSYEQYF.

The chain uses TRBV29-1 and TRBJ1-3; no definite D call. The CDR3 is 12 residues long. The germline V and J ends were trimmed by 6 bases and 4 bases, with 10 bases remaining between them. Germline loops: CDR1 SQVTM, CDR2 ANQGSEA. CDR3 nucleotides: TGCAGCGTAGAGGGCAGGGGAAACACCATATATTTT. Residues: CSVEGRGNTIYF.

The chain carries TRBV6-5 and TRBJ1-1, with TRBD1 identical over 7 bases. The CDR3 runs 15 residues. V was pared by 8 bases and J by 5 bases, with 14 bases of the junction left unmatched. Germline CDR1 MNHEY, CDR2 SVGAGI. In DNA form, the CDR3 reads TGTGCCAGCCTTCCGGACGAGGGGGCGCGTACTGAAGCTTTCTTT. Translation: CASLPDEGARTEAFF.

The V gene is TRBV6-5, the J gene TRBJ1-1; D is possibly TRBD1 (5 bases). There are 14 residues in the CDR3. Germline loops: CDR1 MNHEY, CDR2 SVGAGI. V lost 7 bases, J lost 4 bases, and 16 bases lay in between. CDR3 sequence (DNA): TGTGCCAGCACCCCCGGGGGGGTAGGCACTGAAGCTTTCTTT. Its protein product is CASTPGGVGTEAFF.

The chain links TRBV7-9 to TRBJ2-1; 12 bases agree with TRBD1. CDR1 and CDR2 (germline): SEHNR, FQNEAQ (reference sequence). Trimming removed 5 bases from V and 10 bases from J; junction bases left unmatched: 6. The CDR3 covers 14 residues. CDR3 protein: CASSTGTGGWEQFF. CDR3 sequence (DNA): TGTGCCAGCAGCACCGGGACAGGGGGCTGGGAGCAGTTCTTC.

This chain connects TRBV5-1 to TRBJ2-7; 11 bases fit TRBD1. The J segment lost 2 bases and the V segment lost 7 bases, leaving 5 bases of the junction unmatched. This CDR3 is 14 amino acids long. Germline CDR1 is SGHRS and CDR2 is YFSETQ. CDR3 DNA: TGCGCCAGCTGGACAGGGGGCGCACCCTACGAGCAGTACTTC. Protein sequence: CASWTGGAPYEQYF. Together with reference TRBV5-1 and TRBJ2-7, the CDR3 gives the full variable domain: KAGVTQTPRYLIKTRGQQVTLSCSPISGHRSVSWYQQTPGQGLQFLFEYFSETQRNKGNFPGRFSGRQFSNSRSEMNVSTLELGDSALYLCASWTGGAPYEQYFGPGTRLTVT.

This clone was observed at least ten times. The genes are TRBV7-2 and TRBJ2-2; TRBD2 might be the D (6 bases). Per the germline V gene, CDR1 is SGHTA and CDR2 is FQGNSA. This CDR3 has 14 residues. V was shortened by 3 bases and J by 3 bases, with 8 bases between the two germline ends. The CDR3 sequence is CASSLTSHTGELFF. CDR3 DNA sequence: TGTGCCAGCAGCTTGACTAGTCACACCGGGGAGCTGTTTTTT.

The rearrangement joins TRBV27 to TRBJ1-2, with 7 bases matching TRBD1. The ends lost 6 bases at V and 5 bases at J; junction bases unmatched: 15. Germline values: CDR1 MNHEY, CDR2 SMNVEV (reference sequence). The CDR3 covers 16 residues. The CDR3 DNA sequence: TGTGCCAGCAGCTCATTACAGGGGCGATTTATATATGGCTACACCTTC. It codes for CASSSLQGRFIYGYTF.